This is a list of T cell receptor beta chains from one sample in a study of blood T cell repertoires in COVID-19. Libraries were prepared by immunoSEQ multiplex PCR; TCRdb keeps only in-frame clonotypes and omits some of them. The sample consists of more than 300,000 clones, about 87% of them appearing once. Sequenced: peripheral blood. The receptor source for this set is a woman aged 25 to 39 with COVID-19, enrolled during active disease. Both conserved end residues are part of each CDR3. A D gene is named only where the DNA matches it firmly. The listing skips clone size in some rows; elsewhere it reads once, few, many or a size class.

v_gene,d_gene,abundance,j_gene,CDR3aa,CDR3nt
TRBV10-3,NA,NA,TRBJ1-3,CAILARGNTIYF,TGTGCCATCTTAGCACGTGGAAACACCATATATTTT
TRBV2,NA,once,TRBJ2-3,CASTDQSGIADTQYF,TGTGCCAGCACCGACCAGTCAGGGATCGCAGATACGCAGTATTTT
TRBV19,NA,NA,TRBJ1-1,CASSPRWPRDTEAFF,TGTGCCAGTAGTCCTCGTTGGCCCCGGGACACTGAAGCTTTCTTT
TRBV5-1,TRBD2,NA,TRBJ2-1,CASSRIVTSGYNEQFF,TGCGCCAGCAGCCGAATTGTGACTAGCGGTTACAATGAGCAGTTCTTC
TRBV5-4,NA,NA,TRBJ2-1,CASSLALSEQFF,TGTGCCAGCAGCTTGGCCTTGTCCGAGCAGTTCTTC
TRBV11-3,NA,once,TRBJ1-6,CASSSGLGSPLHF,TGTGCCAGCAGCTCGGGTTTAGGATCACCCCTCCACTTT
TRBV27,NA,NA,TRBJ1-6,CASSLGQPWAPLHF,TGTGCCAGCAGTTTGGGGCAGCCCTGGGCACCCCTCCACTTT
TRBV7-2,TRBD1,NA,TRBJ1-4,CASSPTGGRYGEKLFF,TGTGCCAGCAGCCCGACAGGGGGCAGGTATGGTGAAAAACTGTTTTTT
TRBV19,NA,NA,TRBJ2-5,CASTLVETQYF,TGTGCCAGTACTCTTGTGGAGACCCAGTACTTC
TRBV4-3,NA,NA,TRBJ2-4,CASSQDRAGSKNIQYF,TGCGCCAGCAGCCAAGATCGAGCAGGGTCCAAAAACATTCAGTACTTC
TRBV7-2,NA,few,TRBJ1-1,CASSLGMNTEAFF,TGTGCCAGCAGCTTAGGTATGAACACTGAAGCTTTCTTT
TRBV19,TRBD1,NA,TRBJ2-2,CASSTGTGRATGELFF,TGTGCCAGTAGTACCGGGACAGGGAGGGCCACCGGGGAGCTGTTTTTT
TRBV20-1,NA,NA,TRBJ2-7,CSARFGGQYF,TGCAGTGCTAGATTCGGGGGGCAGTACTTC
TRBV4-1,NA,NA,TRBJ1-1,CASSPDRGRFGSF,TGCGCCAGCAGCCCTGACAGAGGAAGGTTTGGGTCCTTT
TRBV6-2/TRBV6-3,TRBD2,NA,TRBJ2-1,CASSYPLSGEGQNEQFF,TGTGCCAGCAGTTACCCTCTCTCTGGGGAGGGCCAGAATGAGCAGTTCTTC
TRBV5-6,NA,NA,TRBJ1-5,CASSRGNQPQHF,TGTGCCAGCTCGCGGGGGAATCAGCCCCAGCATTTT
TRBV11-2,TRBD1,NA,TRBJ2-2,CASSLSYRGPNTGELFF,TGTGCCAGCAGCTTATCCTACAGGGGCCCGAACACCGGGGAGCTGTTTTTT
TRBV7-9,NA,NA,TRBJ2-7,CASSLAGGYEQYF,TGTGCCAGCAGCTTAGCGGGAGGCTACGAGCAGTACTTC
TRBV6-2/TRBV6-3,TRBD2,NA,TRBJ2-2,CASSSSLAGVGTGELFF,TGTGCCAGCAGCAGTAGCCTAGCGGGAGTCGGAACCGGGGAGCTGTTTTTT
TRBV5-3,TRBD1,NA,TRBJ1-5,CARKTGREPQHF,TGTGCCAGGAAGACAGGGAGAGAGCCCCAGCATTTT
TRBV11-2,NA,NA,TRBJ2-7,CASSLVAESRYEQYF,TGTGCCAGCAGCCTAGTAGCGGAGAGCCGCTACGAGCAGTACTTC
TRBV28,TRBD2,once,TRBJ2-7,CASSMGTSGRGEQYF,TGTGCCAGCAGTATGGGGACTAGCGGGAGAGGCGAGCAGTACTTC
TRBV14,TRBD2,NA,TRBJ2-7,CASSGWGGTYEQYF,TGTGCCAGCAGCGGATGGGGGGGGACCTACGAGCAGTACTTC
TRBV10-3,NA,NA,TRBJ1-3,CAISVLGHRGNTIYF,TGTGCCATCAGTGTCTTGGGGCATCGGGGGAACACCATATATTTT
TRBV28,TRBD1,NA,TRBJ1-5,CASSLGQGYRQPQHF,TGTGCCAGCAGCCTAGGACAGGGTTATCGACAGCCCCAGCATTTT
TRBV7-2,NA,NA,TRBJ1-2,CASSYRTDPGYTF,TGTGCCAGCAGCTACCGGACAGATCCTGGCTACACCTTC
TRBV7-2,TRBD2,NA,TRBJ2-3,CASSPQAGSGYTQYF,TGTGCCAGCAGCCCTCAAGCGGGATCCGGGTATACGCAGTATTTT
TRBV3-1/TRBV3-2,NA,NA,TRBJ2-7,CASSQGGGKTYEQYF,TGTGCCAGCAGCCAAGGGGGCGGGAAAACCTACGAGCAGTACTTC
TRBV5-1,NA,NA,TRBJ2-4,CASSTLEGRAKNIQYF,TGCGCCAGCAGCACTCTAGAGGGTAGGGCCAAAAACATTCAGTACTTC
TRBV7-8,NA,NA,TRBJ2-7,CASSSPERYEQYF,TGTGCCAGCAGCTCTCCGGAGAGATACGAGCAGTACTTC
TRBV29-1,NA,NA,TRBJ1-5,CSVGGDGNQPQHF,TGCAGCGTTGGGGGGGACGGGAATCAGCCCCAGCATTTT
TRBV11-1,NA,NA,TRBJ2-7,CASSLSSGYEQYF,TGTGCCAGCAGCCTCTCCTCCGGCTACGAGCAGTACTTC
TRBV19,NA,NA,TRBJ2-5,CASSRARPGQETQYF,TGTGCCAGTAGCCGGGCTCGGCCAGGGCAAGAGACCCAGTACTTC
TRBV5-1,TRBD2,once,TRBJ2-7,CASSGAGAHEQYF,TGCGCCAGCTCTGGGGCGGGAGCCCACGAGCAGTACTTC
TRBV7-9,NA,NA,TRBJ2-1,CASSLGGGFYNEQFF,TGTGCCAGCAGCTTAGGTGGCGGGTTCTACAATGAGCAGTTCTTC
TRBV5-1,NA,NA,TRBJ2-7,CASSLEPEAYEQYF,TGCGCCAGCAGCTTGGAACCGGAGGCCTACGAGCAGTACTTC
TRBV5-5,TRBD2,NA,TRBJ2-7,CASSRTSGAPAEQYF,TGTGCCAGCAGCCGGACTAGCGGGGCCCCCGCCGAGCAGTACTTC
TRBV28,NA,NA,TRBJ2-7,CASTLGQGLFYEQYF,TGTGCCAGCACCCTAGGGCAGGGTCTATTCTACGAGCAGTACTTC
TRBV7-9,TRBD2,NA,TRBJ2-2,CASSPRTSGANTGELFF,TGTGCCAGCAGCCCACGGACTAGCGGGGCGAACACCGGGGAGCTGTTTTTT
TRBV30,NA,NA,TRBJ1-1,CAWSPTLSGTFF,TGTGCCTGGAGTCCGACATTATCTGGAACTTTCTTT
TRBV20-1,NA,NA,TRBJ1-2,CSASLEAYGYTF,TGCAGTGCTAGTCTTGAAGCTTATGGCTACACCTTC
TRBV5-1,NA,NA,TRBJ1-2,CASSLDGITF,TGCGCCAGCAGCTTGGATGGCATAACCTTC
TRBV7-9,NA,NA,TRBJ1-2,CASSSTGRDGYTF,TGTGCCAGCAGCTCGACAGGCCGCGATGGCTACACCTTC
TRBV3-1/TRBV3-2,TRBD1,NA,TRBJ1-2,CASSATGGANYGYTF,TGTGCCAGCAGCGCAACAGGGGGAGCTAACTATGGCTACACCTTC
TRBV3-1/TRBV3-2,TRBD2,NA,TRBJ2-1,CASSQGTSGRDNEQFF,TGTGCCAGCAGCCAAGGGACTAGCGGGAGAGACAATGAGCAGTTCTTC